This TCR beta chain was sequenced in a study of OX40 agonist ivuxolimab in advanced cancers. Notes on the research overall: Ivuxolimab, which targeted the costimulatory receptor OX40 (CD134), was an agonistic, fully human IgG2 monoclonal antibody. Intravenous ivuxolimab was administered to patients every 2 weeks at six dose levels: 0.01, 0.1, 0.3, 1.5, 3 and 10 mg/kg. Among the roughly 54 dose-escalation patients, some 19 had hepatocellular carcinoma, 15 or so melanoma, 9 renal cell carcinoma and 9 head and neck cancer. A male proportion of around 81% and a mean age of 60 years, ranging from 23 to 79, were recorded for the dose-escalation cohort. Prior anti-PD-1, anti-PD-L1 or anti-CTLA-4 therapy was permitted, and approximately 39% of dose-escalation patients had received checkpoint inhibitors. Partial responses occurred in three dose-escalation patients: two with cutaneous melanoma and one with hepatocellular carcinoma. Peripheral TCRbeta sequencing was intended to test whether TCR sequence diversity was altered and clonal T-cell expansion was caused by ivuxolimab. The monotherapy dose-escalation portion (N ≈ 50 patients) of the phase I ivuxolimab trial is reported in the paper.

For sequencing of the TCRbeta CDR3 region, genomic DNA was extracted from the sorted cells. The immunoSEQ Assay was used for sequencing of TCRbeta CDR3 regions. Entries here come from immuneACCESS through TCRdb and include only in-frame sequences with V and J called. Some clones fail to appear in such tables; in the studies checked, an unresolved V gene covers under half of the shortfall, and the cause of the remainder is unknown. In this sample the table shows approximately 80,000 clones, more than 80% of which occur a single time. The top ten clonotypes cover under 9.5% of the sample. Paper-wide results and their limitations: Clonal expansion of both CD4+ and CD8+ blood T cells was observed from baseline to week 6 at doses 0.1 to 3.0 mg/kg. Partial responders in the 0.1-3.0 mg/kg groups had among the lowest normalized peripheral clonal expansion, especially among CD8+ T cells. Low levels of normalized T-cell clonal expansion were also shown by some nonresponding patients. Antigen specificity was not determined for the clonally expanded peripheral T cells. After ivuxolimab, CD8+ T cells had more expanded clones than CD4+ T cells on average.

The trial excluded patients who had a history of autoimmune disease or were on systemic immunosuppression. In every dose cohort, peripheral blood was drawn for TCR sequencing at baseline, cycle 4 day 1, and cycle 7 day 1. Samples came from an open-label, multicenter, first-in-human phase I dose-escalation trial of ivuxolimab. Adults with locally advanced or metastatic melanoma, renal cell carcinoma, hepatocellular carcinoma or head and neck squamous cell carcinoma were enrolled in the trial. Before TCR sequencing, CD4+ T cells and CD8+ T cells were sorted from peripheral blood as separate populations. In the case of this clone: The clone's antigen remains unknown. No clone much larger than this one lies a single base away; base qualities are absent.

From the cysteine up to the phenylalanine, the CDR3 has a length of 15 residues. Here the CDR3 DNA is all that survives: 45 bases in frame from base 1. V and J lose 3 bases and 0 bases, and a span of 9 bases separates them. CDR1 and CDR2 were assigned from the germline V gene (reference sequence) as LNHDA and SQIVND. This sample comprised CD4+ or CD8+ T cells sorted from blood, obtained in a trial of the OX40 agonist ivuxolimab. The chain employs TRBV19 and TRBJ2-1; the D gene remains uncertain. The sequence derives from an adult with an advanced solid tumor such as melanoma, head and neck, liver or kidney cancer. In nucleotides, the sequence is TGTGCCAGTAGTATCTCGCATAGCTCCTACAATGAGCAGTTCTTC. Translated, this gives CASSISHSSYNEQFF. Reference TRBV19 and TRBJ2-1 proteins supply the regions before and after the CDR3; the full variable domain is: DGGITQSPKYLFRKEGQNVTLSCEQNLNHDAMYWYRQDPGQGLRLIYYSQIVNDFQKGDIAEGYSVSREKKESFPLTVTSAQKNPTAFYLCASSISHSSYNEQFFGPGTRLTVL.